The TCR beta chain described here comes from a study of monozygotic twins with cystic fibrosis. Study information: Around 3 micrograms of fragmented DNA underwent approximately 15 PCR cycles for library preparation.

Study outcomes and limitations: V usage most resembled the co-twin in 13 of 16 pairs. Clonality was generally low (median around 0.0098), higher in the most severe patients.

A note on this clone: Its antigen is unknown.

V shed 1 base and J shed 1 base, with 8 bases lying between them. This CDR3 is built from 15 residues. Germline V gives CDR1 MGHDK, CDR2 SYGVNS. Using immunoSEQ multiplex PCR, the repertoire was profiled, and TCRdb retains in-frame clones only, with some absent. The top ten clones hold roughly 1.4% of a sample with just under 20,000 clones, roughly nine tenths of them seen once. The source material was blood. The rearrangement joins TRBV25-1 to TRBJ1-3; D is unresolved. The TCR sequence derives from a girl aged 2-10 years with cystic fibrosis. This CDR3 reads CASSEWQISGNTIYF. The CDR3 nucleotides read TGTGCCAGCAGTGAATGGCAGATTTCTGGAAACACCATATATTTT.